These 31 T cell receptor beta chains were all obtained from the same sample, sequenced in a study of T cell repertoires in cytomegalovirus infection. TCRdb reprocessed the reads with MiXCR, giving one entry per CDR3 protein. Counted here are around 260,000 distinct CDR3 sequences, about 25% occurring once; the ten biggest clones make up roughly 14%. The sequencing input was PBMCs. The receptors stem from a human donor in good health (CMV status not recorded). Some clones in this sample may be carry-over from other donors' samples.

The chain recombines TRBV29-1 with TRBJ2-3; possibly TRBD2 for D (5 bases). The V end lost 2 bases, the J end lost 0 bases, and 12 bases lay between the germline ends. The CDR3 has 15 amino acids. CDR1 is SQVTM, CDR2 ANQGSEA, per germline. The CDR3 DNA sequence: TGCAGCGTTGAAAAGGGAGCAGCTAGCACAGATACGCAGTATTTT. It translates to CSVEKGAASTDTQYF.

With regard to this clonotype: The germline gene is not matched at one end of the junction; a read error may be the cause. The CDR3 sequence is CGARDLTGVYGYTF. DNA for the CDR3: TGCGGTGCTAGAGACCTGACAGGGGTCTATGGCTACACCTTC. V and J are TRBV20-1 and TRBJ1-2; 8 bases agree with TRBD1. Germline V gene sequence: CDR1 DFQATT, CDR2 SNEGSKA (reference sequence). The CDR3 has 14 residues.

Ten or more counts support this clonotype. DNA for the CDR3: TGTGCCAGCAGATTTTTAGAGGGGAAACTGTTTTTT. Its protein product is CASRFLEGKLFF. J is TRBJ1-4 and V is TRBV7-2, with D possibly matching TRBD1 (5 bases). The CDR3 sequence is 12 residues long. Per germline, CDR1 SGHTA and CDR2 FQGNSA. Trimming pared 6 bases from V and 11 bases from J, leaving 13 bases between.

The chain joins TRBV25-1 to TRBJ2-3; no clear D. Per the germline V gene, CDR1 is MGHDK and CDR2 is SYGVNS. There are 14 residues in the CDR3. Trimming shortened V by 2 bases and J by 2 bases, and 8 bases separated the two germline ends. The CDR3 here is CASSETGSTDTQYF. The CDR3 DNA reads as TGTGCCAGCAGTGAAACCGGGTCCACAGATACGCAGTATTTT.

This clonotype has just a few counts. The chain joins TRBV5-1 to TRBJ1-2; 8 bases map to TRBD1. The germline CDR1 and CDR2 sequences are SGHRS and YFSETQ. J gave up 8 bases and V 4 bases, and 7 bases lay outside the gene matches. This CDR3 comprises 13 residues. CDR3 sequence reads: CASSPDRVEGYTF. CDR3 bases: TGCGCCAGCAGCCCGGACAGGGTAGAGGGCTACACCTTC.

In its sample, this clonotype was seen a few times. This chain joins TRBV27 and TRBJ2-5; no clear D. The germline V gene encodes CDR1 MNHEY and CDR2 SMNVEV (reference sequence). The CDR3 extends over 13 amino acids. Trimming shortened V by 2 bases and J by 2 bases, and 6 bases separated the two germline ends. CDR3 DNA: TGTGCCAGCAGTTTAATCTCGCAAGAGACCCAGTACTTC. Translated, it gives CASSLISQETQYF.

This clonotype occurred many times. The rearrangement uses TRBV6-2 or TRBV6-3 and TRBJ1-1, with 11 positions matching TRBD1. V shed 2 bases and J 4 bases; nucleotides not matched to a gene: 9. The germline V gene has CDR1 MNHEY and CDR2 SVGEGT. The CDR3 runs 17 residues. This chain's CDR3 is CASSYPKAGTGGTEAFF. The CDR3 coding sequence is TGTGCCAGCAGTTACCCAAAGGCCGGGACAGGGGGCACTGAAGCTTTCTTT.

The rearrangement joins TRBV20-1 to TRBJ2-5; 13 bases match TRBD2. Looked up from germline, CDR1 is DFQATT and CDR2 is SNEGSKA (reference sequence). The J segment lost 6 bases and the V segment lost 6 bases, leaving 7 bases of the junction unmatched. The CDR3 is made up of 14 amino acids. The CDR3: CSATLAGGPKTQYF. CDR3 nucleotide sequence: TGCAGTGCCACACTAGCGGGAGGGCCGAAGACCCAGTACTTC.

This clonotype showed up many times. The chain joins TRBV7-2 to TRBJ2-1; D gene unclear. Germline V gene sequence: CDR1 SGHTA, CDR2 FQGNSA. The CDR3 is made up of 16 amino acids. Trimming took off 7 bases at V and 0 bases at J, with 16 bases between the two ends. The DNA of the CDR3 is TGTGCCAGCACCCCCCGGATGCTAGGCTCCTACAATGAGCAGTTCTTC. It yields the protein CASTPRMLGSYNEQFF.

V usage is TRBV20-1 and J usage is TRBJ1-5; no clear D gene. V was clipped by 4 bases and J by 3 bases, with 13 bases between them. Germline V gene sequence: CDR1 DFQATT, CDR2 SNEGSKA (reference sequence). The CDR3 is 14 amino acids. CDR3 in amino acids: CSATAHGNNQPQHF. The CDR3 region has the DNA TGCAGTGCTACTGCCCACGGAAACAATCAGCCCCAGCATTTT.

At least ten counts were recorded for this clonotype. This rearrangement joins TRBV7-6 to TRBJ2-3, with 11 nucleotides matching TRBD2. Germline V lookup: CDR1 SGHVS, CDR2 FNYEAQ. V lost 2 bases to trimming and J lost 7 bases; unmatched junction nucleotides: 11. The CDR3 extends over 17 amino acids. CDR3 sequence reads: CASSLSLGSGRANTQYF. CDR3 bases: TGTGCCAGCAGCTTATCTCTCGGTAGCGGGAGGGCGAATACGCAGTATTTT. The full variable domain, in which reference TRBV7-6 and TRBJ2-3 provide the parts outside the CDR3, is GAGVSQSPRYKVTKRGQDVALRCDPISGHVSLYWYRQALGQGPEFLTYFNYEAQQDKSGLPNDRFSAERPEGSISTLTIQRTEQRDSAMYRCASSLSLGSGRANTQYFGPGTRLTVL.

This clonotype was observed a single time. A much larger clone is a single base away; this may be a read error. The chain combines TRBV7-2 with TRBJ2-7; D is unclear. The length of the CDR3 is 16 residues. Germline-derived CDR1 and CDR2 are SGHTA and FQGNSA. CDR3 DNA: TGTGCCAGCAGCTTACACGGCCAAACGGGCATCTACGAGCAGGACTTC. Translating it yields CASSLHGQTGIYEQDF. Supplemented by reference TRBV7-2 and TRBJ2-7, the full variable domain reads GAGVSQSPSNKVTEKGKDVELRCDPISGHTALYWYRQSLGQGLEFLIYFQGNSAPDKSGLPSDRFSAERTGGSVSTLTIQRTQQEDSAVYLCASSLHGQTGIYEQDFGPGTRLTVT.

This clonotype was detected many times. The chain is built from TRBV28 and TRBJ2-7, with D perhaps matching TRBD2 (5 bases). V was pared by 5 bases and J by 1 base, with 12 bases between. This CDR3 has 14 amino acids. Germline assignment: CDR1 MDHEN and CDR2 SYDVKM. The CDR3, as DNA: TGTGCCAGCAGTGGAGGACCGGATTCCTACGAGCAGTACTTC. Its protein product is CASSGGPDSYEQYF.

The chain joins TRBV30 to TRBJ1-5; 7 nucleotides align to TRBD1. The CDR3 has 14 residues. Germline loops: CDR1 GTSNPN, CDR2 SVGIG (reference sequence). Trimming took 1 base from V and 5 from J; bases not matched to a gene: 5. This CDR3 is CAWSDTGEYQPQHF. DNA for the CDR3: TGTGCCTGGAGTGATACAGGGGAATATCAGCCCCAGCATTTT.

The rearrangement uses TRBV6-2 or TRBV6-3 and TRBJ1-5, with 7 bases fitting TRBD1. Germline V gene sequence: CDR1 MNHEY, CDR2 SVGEGT. Unmatched junction bases numbered 15, after V lost 4 bases and J lost 9 bases. This CDR3 is 16 amino acids long. This chain's CDR3 is CASSWTGTAGSRPQHF. As DNA, the CDR3 is TGTGCCAGCAGTTGGACCGGGACAGCGGGATCAAGGCCCCAGCATTTT.

The V call is TRBV7-3, the J call TRBJ2-2; a weak D match, TRBD2 (5 bases). Germline loops: CDR1 SGHTA, CDR2 FQGTGA. The CDR3 has 15 amino acids. Trimming left V 5 bases short and J 5 bases short, with 15 bases between. The CDR3 nucleotides are TGTGCCAGCAGCCATGACCCCCCGGGGACCGGGGAGCTGTTTTTT. Its translation: CASSHDPPGTGELFF. The full variable domain, rest sourced from reference TRBV7-3 and TRBJ2-2, is GAGVSQTPSNKVTEKGKYVELRCDPISGHTALYWYRQSLGQGPEFLIYFQGTGAADDSGLPNDRFFAVRPEGSVSTLKIQRTERGDSAVYLCASSHDPPGTGELFFGEGSRLTVL.

The chain recombines TRBV12-3 or TRBV12-4 with TRBJ2-5; 9 nucleotides agree with TRBD1. J was trimmed by 4 bases and V by 7 bases; bases with no gene match: 10. The CDR3 totals 15 residues. CDR3 in amino acids: CASTEDRGWRETQYF. In DNA, the CDR3 is TGTGCCAGCACCGAAGACAGGGGGTGGAGAGAGACCCAGTACTTC.

The chain carries TRBV23-1 and TRBJ2-3; D unresolved. TRBV23-1 is labeled an ORF, and its function is uncertain. V lost 4 bases, J lost 2 bases, and 10 bases lay in between. This CDR3 region has 14 residues. The CDR3 nucleotides are TGCGCCAGCAGTCCCGACCCCGCCACAGATACGCAGTATTTT. It specifies CASSPDPATDTQYF.

This clonotype turned up a few times. The V call is TRBV5-5, the J call TRBJ2-2, with TRBD1 matching 9 bases. With V trimmed by 0 bases and J by 4 bases, 7 bases remained unmatched. This CDR3 contains 17 residues. CDR1 and CDR2 (germline): SGHKS, YYEKEE (reference sequence). In nucleotides, the CDR3 is TGTGCCAGCAGCTTGGAGTTTAGGACAGGGGTCACCGGGGAGCTGTTTTTT. Protein sequence: CASSLEFRTGVTGELFF. Variable domain in full (rest from reference TRBV5-5 and TRBJ2-2): DAGVTQSPTHLIKTRGQQVTLRCSPISGHKSVSWYQQVLGQGPQFIFQYYEKEERGRGNFPDRFSARQFPNYSSELNVNALLLGDSALYLCASSLEFRTGVTGELFFGEGSRLTVL.

This clonotype was counted at least ten times. The J gene is TRBJ1-1, the V gene TRBV7-6; D gene unclear. V was pared by 2 bases and J by 1 base, with 8 bases between. The V gene's germline CDR1 is SGHVS and CDR2 FNYEAQ. The length of the CDR3 is 14 residues. CDR3 sequence (DNA): TGTGCCAGCAGCTTACAGCTCGGGAACACTGAAGCTTTCTTT. This sequence encodes CASSLQLGNTEAFF. The variable domain in full, with the rest retrieved from reference TRBV7-6 and TRBJ1-1, is GAGVSQSPRYKVTKRGQDVALRCDPISGHVSLYWYRQALGQGPEFLTYFNYEAQQDKSGLPNDRFSAERPEGSISTLTIQRTEQRDSAMYRCASSLQLGNTEAFFGQGTRLTVV.

This clonotype appeared many times. The chain recombines TRBV7-2 with TRBJ2-5; D unclear. V lost 5 bases and J lost 5, with 12 bases in between. This CDR3 spans 13 amino acids. The germline CDR1 and CDR2 sequences are SGHTA and FQGNSA. CDR3 sequence reads: CASSTTRRETQYF. The CDR3 DNA reads TGTGCCAGCAGCACGACCCGCCGGGAGACCCAGTACTTC.

The chain couples TRBV7-2 to TRBJ2-1; unclear D gene. CDR3 length equals 15 residues. Germline loops: CDR1 SGHTA, CDR2 FQGNSA. V was clipped by 5 bases and J by 0 bases, with 11 bases between them. CDR3 sequence: CASSQDGPSYNEQFF. The CDR3 coding sequence is TGTGCCAGCAGCCAGGACGGACCCTCCTACAATGAGCAGTTCTTC.

This clonotype was seen repeatedly, ten times or more. The chain uses TRBV6-5 and TRBJ2-6; D possibly matches TRBD1 or TRBD2 (5 bases each). Germline V lookup: CDR1 MNHEY, CDR2 SVGAGI. This CDR3 is built from 16 residues. V was trimmed by 0 bases and J by 5 bases, leaving 11 bases between them. The DNA of the CDR3 is TGTGCCAGCAGTTACTCCACGGGGCCCTGGGCCAACGTCCTGACTTTC. This translates into CASSYSTGPWANVLTF.

The sample holds a few counts of this clonotype. The genes are TRBV5-1 and TRBJ2-5, with D hard to call. The ends were cut back, 0 bases at V and 5 bases at J, with 14 bases in the middle. The germline gives CDR1 SGHRS, CDR2 YFSETQ. This CDR3 is built from 15 residues. This CDR3 reads CASSLDVGSGETQYF. In DNA, the CDR3 is TGCGCCAGCAGCTTGGATGTGGGGTCGGGCGAGACCCAGTACTTC.

In the case of this clonotype: The junction departs from germline at one end; a sequencing error may be responsible. The chain joins TRBV6-5 to TRBJ2-6; unclear D gene. Germline CDR1 is MNHEY and CDR2 is SVGAGI. CDR3 length equals 15 residues. CDR3 DNA sequence: TGTGCCAGCACCACGTCCGGCTCTGGGACCAACGTCCTGACTTTC. Its translation is CASTTSGSGTNVLTF.

The V and J genes are TRBV11-2 and TRBJ2-1; weak D call: TRBD1 (8 bases). V was trimmed by 2 bases and J by 1 base, leaving 15 bases between them. Germline CDR1 and CDR2: SGHAT and FQNNGV. There are 17 residues in the CDR3. The CDR3 DNA reads as TGTGCCAGCAGCTTATACAGGGGGAGGGGTTCCTACAATGAGCAGTTCTTC. Amino acid sequence: CASSLYRGRGSYNEQFF.

This clonotype has ten or more counts. This chain links TRBV6-1 with TRBJ1-1; D is possibly TRBD1 (5 bases). Trimming took 0 bases from V and 9 from J, leaving 14 bases between them. The germline CDR1 and CDR2 sequences are MNHNS and SASEGT. This CDR3 is built from 14 residues. The CDR3 DNA sequence: TGTGCCAGCAGTGAAGCAGCGGGACGGTTGCAAGCTTTCTTT. It encodes CASSEAAGRLQAFF.

This clonotype was counted a few times. The J gene is TRBJ2-5, the V gene TRBV10-2; TRBD1 might be the D (6 bases). V was cut by 3 bases and J by 5 bases, with 13 bases left in between. The CDR3 extends over 14 amino acids. Per germline, CDR1 WSHSY and CDR2 SAAADI. CDR3 loop: CASSDLGQRETQYF. The CDR3 DNA reads TGCGCCAGCAGTGACCTTGGACAGAGGGAGACCCAGTACTTC.

The rearrangement links TRBV12-3 or TRBV12-4 to TRBJ2-2; 8 nucleotides line up with TRBD1. This CDR3 is built from 15 residues. Trimming took 5 bases from V and 2 from J; bases not matched to a gene: 4. The DNA for the CDR3 is TGTGCCAGCAGTCCGGGACAGGTTAACACCGGGGAGCTGTTTTTT. Encoded protein: CASSPGQVNTGELFF.

This clonotype was recorded at least ten times. This sequence joins TRBV7-2 and TRBJ2-6; no firm D call. The germline CDR1 and CDR2 sequences are SGHTA and FQGNSA. The CDR3 runs 15 residues. Trimming removed 2 bases from V and 0 bases from J, with 5 bases in between. Here the CDR3 reads CASSLSISGANVLTF. Written as DNA, the CDR3 is TGTGCCAGCAGCTTATCGATCTCTGGGGCCAACGTCCTGACTTTC.

The chain combines TRBV24-1 with TRBJ2-3; 7 bases are a match to TRBD1. V was pared by 3 bases and J by 0 bases, with 5 bases of the junction left unmatched. The germline gives CDR1 KGHDR, CDR2 SFDVKD. This CDR3 is 16 amino acids long. The CDR3 DNA is TGTGCCACCAGTGATGAAAGACAGGGAAGCACAGATACGCAGTATTTT. Protein: CATSDERQGSTDTQYF.